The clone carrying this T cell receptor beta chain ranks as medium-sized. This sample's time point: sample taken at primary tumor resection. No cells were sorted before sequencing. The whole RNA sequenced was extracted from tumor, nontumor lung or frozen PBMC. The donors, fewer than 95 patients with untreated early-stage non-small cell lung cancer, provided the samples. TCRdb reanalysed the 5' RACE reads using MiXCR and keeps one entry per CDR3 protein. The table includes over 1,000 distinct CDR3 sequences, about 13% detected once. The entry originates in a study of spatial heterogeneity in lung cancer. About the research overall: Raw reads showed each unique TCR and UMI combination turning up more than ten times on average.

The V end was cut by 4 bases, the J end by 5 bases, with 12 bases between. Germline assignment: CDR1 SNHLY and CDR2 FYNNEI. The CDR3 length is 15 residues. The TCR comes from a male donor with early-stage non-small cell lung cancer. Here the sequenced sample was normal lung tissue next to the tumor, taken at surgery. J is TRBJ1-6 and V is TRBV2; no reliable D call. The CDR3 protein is CASSGVGPHNSPLHF. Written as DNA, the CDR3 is TGTGCCAGCAGTGGAGTTGGGCCCCATAATTCACCCCTCCACTTT. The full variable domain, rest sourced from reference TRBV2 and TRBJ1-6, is EPEVTQTPSHQVTQMGQEVILRCVPISNHLYFYWYRQILGQKVEFLVSFYNNEISEKSEIFDDQFSVERPDGSNFTLKIRSTKLEDSAMYFCASSGVGPHNSPLHFGNGTRLTVT.